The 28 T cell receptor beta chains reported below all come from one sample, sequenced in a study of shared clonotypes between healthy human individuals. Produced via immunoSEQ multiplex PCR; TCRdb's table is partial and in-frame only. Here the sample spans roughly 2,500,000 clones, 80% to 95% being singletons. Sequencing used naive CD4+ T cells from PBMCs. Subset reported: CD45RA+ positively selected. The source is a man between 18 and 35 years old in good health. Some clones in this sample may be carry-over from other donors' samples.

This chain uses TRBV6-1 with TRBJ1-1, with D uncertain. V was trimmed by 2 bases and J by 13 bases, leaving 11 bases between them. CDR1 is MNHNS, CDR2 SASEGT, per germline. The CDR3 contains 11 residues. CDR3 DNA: TGTGCCAGCAGTGAATGGGTAATAGTTTTCTTT. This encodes CASSEWVIVFF.

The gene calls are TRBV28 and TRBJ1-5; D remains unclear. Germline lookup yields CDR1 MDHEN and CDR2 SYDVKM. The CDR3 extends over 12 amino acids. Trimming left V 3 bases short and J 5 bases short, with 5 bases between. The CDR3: CASSFQYQPQHF. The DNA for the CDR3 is TGTGCCAGCAGTTTTCAGTATCAGCCCCAGCATTTT.

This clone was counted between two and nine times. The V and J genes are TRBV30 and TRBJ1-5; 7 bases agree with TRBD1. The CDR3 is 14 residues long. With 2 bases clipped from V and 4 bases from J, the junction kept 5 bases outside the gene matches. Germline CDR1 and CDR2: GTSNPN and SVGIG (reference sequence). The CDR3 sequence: CAWSWGQINQPQHF. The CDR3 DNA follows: TGTGCCTGGAGTTGGGGACAGATAAATCAGCCCCAGCATTTT.

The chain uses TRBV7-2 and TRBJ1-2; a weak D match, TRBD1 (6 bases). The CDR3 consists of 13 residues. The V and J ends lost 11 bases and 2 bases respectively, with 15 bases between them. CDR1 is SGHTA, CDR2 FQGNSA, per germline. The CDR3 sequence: CASRGRLNYGYTF. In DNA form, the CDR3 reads TGTGCCTCAAGGGGGAGACTCAACTATGGCTACACCTTC.

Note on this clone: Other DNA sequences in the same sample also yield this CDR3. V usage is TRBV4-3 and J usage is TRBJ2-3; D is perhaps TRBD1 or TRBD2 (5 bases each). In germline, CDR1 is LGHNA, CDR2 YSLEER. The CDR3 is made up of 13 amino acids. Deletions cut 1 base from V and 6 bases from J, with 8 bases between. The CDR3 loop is CASSQVGTDTQYF. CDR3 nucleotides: TGCGCCAGCAGCCAAGTCGGGACCGATACGCAGTATTTT.

The CDR3: CASSHLDRGLGTGELFF. The CDR3 DNA sequence: TGTGCCAGCAGCCATCTGGACAGGGGGCTGGGCACCGGGGAGCTGTTTTTT. The J gene is TRBJ2-2, the V gene TRBV4-2; the match to TRBD1 covers 11 bases. The CDR3 contains 17 residues. Germline V gene data show CDR1 as LGHNA and CDR2 as YNFKEQ. Losses at the gene ends were 3 bases for V and 4 bases for J; bases not matched to a gene: 7.

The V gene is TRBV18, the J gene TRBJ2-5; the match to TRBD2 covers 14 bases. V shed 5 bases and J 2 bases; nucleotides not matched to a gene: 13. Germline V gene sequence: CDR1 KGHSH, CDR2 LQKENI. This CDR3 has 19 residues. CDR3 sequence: CASSSLGLAGAGWQETQYF. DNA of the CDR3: TGTGCCAGCTCATCCTTGGGACTAGCGGGAGCGGGTTGGCAAGAGACCCAGTACTTC.

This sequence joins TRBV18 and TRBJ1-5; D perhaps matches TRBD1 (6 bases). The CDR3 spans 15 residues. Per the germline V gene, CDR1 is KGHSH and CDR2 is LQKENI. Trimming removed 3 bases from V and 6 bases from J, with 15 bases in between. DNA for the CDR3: TGTGCCAGCTCACCGTCGAGGGGGGGCCGTCAGCCCCAGCATTTT. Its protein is CASSPSRGGRQPQHF.

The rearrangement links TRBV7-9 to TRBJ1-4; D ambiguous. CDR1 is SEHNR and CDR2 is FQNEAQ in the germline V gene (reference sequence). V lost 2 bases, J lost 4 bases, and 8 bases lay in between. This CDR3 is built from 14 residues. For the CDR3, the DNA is TGTGCCAGCAGCTTACTCTCTATTAATGAAAAACTGTTTTTT. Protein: CASSLLSINEKLFF.

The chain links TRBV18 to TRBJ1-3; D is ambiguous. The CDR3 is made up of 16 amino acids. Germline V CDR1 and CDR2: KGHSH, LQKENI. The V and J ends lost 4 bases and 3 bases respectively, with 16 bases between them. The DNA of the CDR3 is TGTGCCAGCTCACAAAGCACACCGGACTTTGGAAACACCATATATTTT. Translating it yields CASSQSTPDFGNTIYF.

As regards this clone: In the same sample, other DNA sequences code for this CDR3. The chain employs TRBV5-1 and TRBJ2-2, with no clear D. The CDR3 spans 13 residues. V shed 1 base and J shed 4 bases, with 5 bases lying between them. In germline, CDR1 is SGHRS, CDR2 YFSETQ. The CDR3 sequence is CASSLLVTGELFF. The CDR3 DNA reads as TGCGCCAGCAGCTTGTTGGTCACCGGGGAGCTGTTTTTT.

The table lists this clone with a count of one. For the CDR3, the DNA is TGTGCCAGCAGCCCCAGCCCCTGGTCGGGAGGGGACAATGAGCAGTTCTTC. It codes for CASSPSPWSGGDNEQFF. The chain couples TRBV9 to TRBJ2-1, with 8 bases lining up with TRBD2. Germline V lookup: CDR1 SGDLS, CDR2 YYNGEE. This CDR3 is 17 amino acids long. V shed 4 bases and J 5 bases; nucleotides not matched to a gene: 14. The variable domain in full, with the rest retrieved from reference TRBV9 and TRBJ2-1, is DSGVTQTPKHLITATGQRVTLRCSPRSGDLSVYWYQQSLDQGLQFLIQYYNGEERAKGNILERFSAQQFPDLHSELNLSSLELGDSALYFCASSPSPWSGGDNEQFFGPGTRLTVL.

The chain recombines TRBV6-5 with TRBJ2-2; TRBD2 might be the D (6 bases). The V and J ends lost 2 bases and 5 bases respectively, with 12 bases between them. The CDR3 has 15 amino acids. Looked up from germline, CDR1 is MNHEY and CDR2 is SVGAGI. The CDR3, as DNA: TGTGCCAGCAGTTACACCGGGACTCGGACCGGGGAGCTGTTTTTT. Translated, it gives CASSYTGTRTGELFF.

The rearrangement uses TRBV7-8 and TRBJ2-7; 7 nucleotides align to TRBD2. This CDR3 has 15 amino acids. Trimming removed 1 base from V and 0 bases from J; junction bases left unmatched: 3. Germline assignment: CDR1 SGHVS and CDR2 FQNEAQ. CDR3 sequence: CASSLDQRDSYEQYF. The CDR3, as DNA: TGTGCCAGCAGCTTAGACCAGCGGGACTCCTACGAGCAGTACTTC.

CDR3 loop: CASSLRGAEAFF. The CDR3 nucleotides are TGTGCCAGCAGCCTCAGGGGGGCTGAAGCTTTCTTT. The rearrangement links TRBV6-1 to TRBJ1-1, with 7 positions matching TRBD1. The CDR3 has 12 amino acids. V shed 6 bases, J shed 6 bases, and the junction held 4 bases outside the gene matches. In germline, CDR1 is MNHNS, CDR2 SASEGT.

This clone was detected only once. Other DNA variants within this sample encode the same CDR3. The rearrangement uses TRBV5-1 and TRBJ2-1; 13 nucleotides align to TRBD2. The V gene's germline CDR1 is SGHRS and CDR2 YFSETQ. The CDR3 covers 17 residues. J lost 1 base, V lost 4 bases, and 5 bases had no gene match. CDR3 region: CASSLPGLAGSYNEQFF. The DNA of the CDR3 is TGCGCCAGCAGCCTACCGGGACTAGCGGGGTCCTACAATGAGCAGTTCTTC.

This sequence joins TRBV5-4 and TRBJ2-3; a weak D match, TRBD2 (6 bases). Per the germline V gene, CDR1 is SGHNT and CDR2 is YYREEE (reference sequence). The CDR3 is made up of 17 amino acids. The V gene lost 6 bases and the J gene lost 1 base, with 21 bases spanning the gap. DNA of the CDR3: TGTGCCAGCACCTCCCGAACCGGGGCTAGCGGCACAGATACGCAGTATTTT. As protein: CASTSRTGASGTDTQYF.

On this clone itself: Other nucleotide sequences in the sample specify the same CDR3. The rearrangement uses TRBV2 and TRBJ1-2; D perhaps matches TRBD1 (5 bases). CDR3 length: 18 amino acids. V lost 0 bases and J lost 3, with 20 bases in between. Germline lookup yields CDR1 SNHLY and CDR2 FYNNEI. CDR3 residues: CASSEAGVAGSSYYGYTF. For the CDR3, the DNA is TGTGCCAGCAGTGAAGCGGGTGTGGCAGGGTCGTCTTACTATGGCTACACCTTC.

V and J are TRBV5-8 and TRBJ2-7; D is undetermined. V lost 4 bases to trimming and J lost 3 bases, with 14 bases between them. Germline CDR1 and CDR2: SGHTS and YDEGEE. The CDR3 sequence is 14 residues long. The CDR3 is CASSPLLGNYEQYF. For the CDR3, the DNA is TGTGCCAGCAGCCCCCTCCTGGGAAACTACGAGCAGTACTTC.

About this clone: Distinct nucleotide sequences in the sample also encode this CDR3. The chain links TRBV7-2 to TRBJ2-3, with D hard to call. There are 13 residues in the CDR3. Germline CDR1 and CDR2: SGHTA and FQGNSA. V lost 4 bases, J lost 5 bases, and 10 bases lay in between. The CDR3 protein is CASSSRTGDTQYF. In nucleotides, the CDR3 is TGTGCCAGCAGCTCCCGGACCGGAGATACGCAGTATTTT.

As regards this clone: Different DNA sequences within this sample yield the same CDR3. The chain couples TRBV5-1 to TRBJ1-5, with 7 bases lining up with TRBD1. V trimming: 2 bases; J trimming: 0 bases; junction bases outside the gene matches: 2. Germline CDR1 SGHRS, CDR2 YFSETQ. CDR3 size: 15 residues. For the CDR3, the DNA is TGCGCCAGCAGCTTAGGGGGCAATAGCAATCAGCCCCAGCATTTT. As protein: CASSLGGNSNQPQHF.

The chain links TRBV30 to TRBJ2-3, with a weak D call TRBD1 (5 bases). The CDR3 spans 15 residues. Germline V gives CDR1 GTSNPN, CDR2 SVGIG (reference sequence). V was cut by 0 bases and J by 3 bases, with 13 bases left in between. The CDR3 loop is CAWSVGQTVTDTQYF. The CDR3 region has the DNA TGTGCCTGGAGTGTGGGGCAGACAGTAACAGATACGCAGTATTTT. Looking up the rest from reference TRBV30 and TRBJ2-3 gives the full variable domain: SQTIHQWPATLVQPVGSPLSLECTVEGTSNPNLYWYRQAAGRGLQLLFYSVGIGQISSEVPQNLSASRPQDRQFILSSKKLLLSDSGFYLCAWSVGQTVTDTQYFGPGTRLTVL.

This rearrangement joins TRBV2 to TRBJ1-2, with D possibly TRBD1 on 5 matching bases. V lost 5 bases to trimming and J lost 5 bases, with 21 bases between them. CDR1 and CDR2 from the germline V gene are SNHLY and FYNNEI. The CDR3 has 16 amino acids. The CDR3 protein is CASSPRDGGGGYGYTF. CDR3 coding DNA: TGTGCCAGCAGTCCAAGGGACGGCGGAGGAGGGTATGGCTACACCTTC.

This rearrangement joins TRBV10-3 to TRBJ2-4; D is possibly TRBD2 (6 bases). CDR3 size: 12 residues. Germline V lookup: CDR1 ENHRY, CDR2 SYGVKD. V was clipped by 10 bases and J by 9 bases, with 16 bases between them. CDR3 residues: CATTGGKSIQYF. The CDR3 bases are TGTGCCACCACCGGGGGAAAGAGCATTCAGTACTTC.

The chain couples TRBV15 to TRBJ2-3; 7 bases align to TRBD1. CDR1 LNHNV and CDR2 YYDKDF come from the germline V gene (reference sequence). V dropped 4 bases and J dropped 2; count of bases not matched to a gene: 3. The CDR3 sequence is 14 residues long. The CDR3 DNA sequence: TGTGCCACCAGCATGGGACAGAACACAGATACGCAGTATTTT. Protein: CATSMGQNTDTQYF.

CDR3 region: CASSPNRDQPQHF. Here the CDR3 DNA reads TGTGCCAGTAGCCCAAACAGGGATCAGCCCCAGCATTTT. The V gene is TRBV19, the J gene TRBJ1-5; maybe TRBD1 (6 bases). Germline CDR1 LNHDA, CDR2 SQIVND (reference sequence). The CDR3 length is 13 residues. V was shortened by 6 bases and J by 5 bases, with 11 bases between the two germline ends.

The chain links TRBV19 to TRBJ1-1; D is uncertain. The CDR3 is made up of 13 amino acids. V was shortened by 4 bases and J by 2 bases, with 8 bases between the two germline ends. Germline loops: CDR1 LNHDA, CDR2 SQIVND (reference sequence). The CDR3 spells CASSKGSNTEAFF. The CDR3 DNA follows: TGTGCCAGTAGTAAGGGAAGCAACACTGAAGCTTTCTTT.

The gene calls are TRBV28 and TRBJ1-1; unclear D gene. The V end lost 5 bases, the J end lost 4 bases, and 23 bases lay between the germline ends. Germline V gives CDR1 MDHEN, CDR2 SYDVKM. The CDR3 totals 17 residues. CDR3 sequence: CASSPHLFVGIPTEAFF. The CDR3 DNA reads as TGTGCCAGCAGTCCACATCTCTTCGTCGGGATTCCCACTGAAGCTTTCTTT.